This TCR beta chain derives from a study of blood T cell repertoires in COVID-19. Study at large: T cells, B-cell-depleted T cells, or PBMCs supplied cDNA or gDNA.

The CDR3 contains 17 residues. Germline lookup yields CDR1 MNHNY and CDR2 SVGAGI (reference sequence). V was trimmed by 5 bases and J by 1 base, leaving 18 bases between them. As originally analysed: It was from reference gene primer amplification that nucleated cell counts were estimated. TCRdb's copy holds only in-frame clones and misses some; the assay was immunoSEQ multiplex PCR. Clonal size and the V and J genes are those of that table, whereas D and trimming came from the DNA. The repertoire consists of approximately 240,000 clones, with 75% to 85% occurring once and the leading ten covering around 1.3%. In Seattle, patients joined the study during active infection and were tracked longitudinally.

The source material was peripheral blood. This TCR was sampled from a woman younger than 45 with COVID-19, enrolled during active disease. V gene TRBV6-6 combines with J gene TRBJ2-1; D may be TRBD1 (6 bases). CDR3 in amino acids: CASSRGPNRVSYNEQFF. The CDR3 bases are TGTGCCAGCAGTCGAGGCCCGAACAGGGTATCCTACAATGAGCAGTTCTTC.